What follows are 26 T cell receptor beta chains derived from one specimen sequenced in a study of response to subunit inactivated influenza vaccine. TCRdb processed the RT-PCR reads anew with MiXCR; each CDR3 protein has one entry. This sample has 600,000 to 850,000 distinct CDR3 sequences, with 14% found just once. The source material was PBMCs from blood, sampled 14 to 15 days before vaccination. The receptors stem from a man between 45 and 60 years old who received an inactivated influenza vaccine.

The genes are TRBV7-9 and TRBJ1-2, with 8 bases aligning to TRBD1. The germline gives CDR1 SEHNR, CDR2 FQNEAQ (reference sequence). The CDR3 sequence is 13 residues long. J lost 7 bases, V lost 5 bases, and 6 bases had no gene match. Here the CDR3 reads CASSEDRGSGYTF. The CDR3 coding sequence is TGTGCCAGCAGCGAAGACAGGGGCTCTGGCTACACCTTC.

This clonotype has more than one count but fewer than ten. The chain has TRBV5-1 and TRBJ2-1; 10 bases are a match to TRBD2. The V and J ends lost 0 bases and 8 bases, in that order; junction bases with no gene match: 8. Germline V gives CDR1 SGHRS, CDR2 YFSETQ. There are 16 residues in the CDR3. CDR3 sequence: CASSLGVLAGDDEQFF. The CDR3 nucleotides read TGCGCCAGCAGCTTGGGTGTGCTAGCGGGAGACGATGAGCAGTTCTTC.

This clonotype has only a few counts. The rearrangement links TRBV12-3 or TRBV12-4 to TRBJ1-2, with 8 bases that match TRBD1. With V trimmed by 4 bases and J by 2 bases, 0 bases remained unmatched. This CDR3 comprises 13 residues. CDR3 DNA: TGTGCCAGCAGTTGGACAGGGAACTATGGCTACACCTTC. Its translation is CASSWTGNYGYTF.

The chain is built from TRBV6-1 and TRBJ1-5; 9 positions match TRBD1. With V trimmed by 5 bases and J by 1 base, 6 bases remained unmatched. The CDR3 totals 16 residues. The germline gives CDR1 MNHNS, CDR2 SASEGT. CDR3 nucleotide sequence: TGTGCCAGCAGTCCTACAGGGGGCACGAGCAATCAGCCCCAGCATTTT. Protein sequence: CASSPTGGTSNQPQHF.

In DNA, the CDR3 is TGTGCCAGCACCCCTTGGAGGGGGCGGTTTGATACGCAGTATTTT. Its protein product is CASTPWRGRFDTQYF. The V gene is TRBV7-9, the J gene TRBJ2-3; D is perhaps TRBD1 (7 bases). Trimming pared 7 bases from V and 6 bases from J, leaving 20 bases between. There are 15 residues in the CDR3. Per germline, CDR1 SEHNR and CDR2 FQNEAQ (reference sequence).

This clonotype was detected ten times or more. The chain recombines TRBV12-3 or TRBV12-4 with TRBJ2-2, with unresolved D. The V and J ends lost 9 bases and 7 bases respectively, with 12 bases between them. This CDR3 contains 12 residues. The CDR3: CASLRWGGELFF. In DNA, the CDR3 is TGTGCCAGTCTTAGGTGGGGCGGGGAGCTGTTTTTT.

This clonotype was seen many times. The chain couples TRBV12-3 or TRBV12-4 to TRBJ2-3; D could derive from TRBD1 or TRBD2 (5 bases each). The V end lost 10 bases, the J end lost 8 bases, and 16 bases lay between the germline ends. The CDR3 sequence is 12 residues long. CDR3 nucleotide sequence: TGTGCCAACTCCAGGGCTGGGGGTACGCAGTATTTT. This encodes CANSRAGGTQYF.

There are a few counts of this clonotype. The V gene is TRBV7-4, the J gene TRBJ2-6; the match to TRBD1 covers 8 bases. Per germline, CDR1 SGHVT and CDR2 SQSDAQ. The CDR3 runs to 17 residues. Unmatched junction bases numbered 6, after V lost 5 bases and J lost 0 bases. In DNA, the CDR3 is TGTGCCAGCAGCAGACAGGGGTCCAACTCTGGGGCCAACGTCCTGACTTTC. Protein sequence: CASSRQGSNSGANVLTF.

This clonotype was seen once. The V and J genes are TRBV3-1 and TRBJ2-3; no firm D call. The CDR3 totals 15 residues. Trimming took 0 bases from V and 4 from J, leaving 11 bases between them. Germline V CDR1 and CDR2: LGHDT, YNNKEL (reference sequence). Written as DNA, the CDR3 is TGTGCCAGCAGCCAAGAGCTAGTGGCGGCAGATACGCAGTATTTT. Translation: CASSQELVAADTQYF.

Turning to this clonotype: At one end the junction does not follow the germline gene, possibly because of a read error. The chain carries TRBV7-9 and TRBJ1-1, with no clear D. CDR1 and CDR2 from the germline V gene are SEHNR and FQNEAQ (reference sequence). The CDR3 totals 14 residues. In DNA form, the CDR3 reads TGTGCCAGCAGCCCCCCGAAGAGGAACCCTGAAGCTTTCTTT. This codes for CASSPPKRNPEAFF.

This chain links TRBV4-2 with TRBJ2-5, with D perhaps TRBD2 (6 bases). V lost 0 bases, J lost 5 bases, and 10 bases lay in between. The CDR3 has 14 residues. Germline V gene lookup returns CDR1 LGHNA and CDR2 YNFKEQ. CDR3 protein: CASSQDRRGETQYF. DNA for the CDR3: TGTGCCAGCAGCCAAGATAGACGGGGGGAGACCCAGTACTTC.

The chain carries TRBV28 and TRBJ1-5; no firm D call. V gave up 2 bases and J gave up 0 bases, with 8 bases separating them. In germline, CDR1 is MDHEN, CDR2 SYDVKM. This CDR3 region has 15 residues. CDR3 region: CASSLHWGSNQPQHF. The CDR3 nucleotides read TGTGCCAGCAGTTTACACTGGGGTAGCAATCAGCCCCAGCATTTT. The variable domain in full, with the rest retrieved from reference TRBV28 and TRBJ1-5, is DVKVTQSSRYLVKRTGEKVFLECVQDMDHENMFWYRQDPGLGLRLIYFSYDVKMKEKGDIPEGYSVSREKKERFSLILESASTNQTSMYLCASSLHWGSNQPQHFGDGTRLSIL.

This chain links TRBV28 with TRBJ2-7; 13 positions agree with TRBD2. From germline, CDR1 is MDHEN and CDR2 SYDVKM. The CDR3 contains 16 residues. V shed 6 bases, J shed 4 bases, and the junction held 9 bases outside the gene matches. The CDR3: CASRLAGLAGQYEQYF. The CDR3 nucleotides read TGTGCCAGCAGGCTTGCGGGACTAGCGGGACAGTACGAGCAGTACTTC.

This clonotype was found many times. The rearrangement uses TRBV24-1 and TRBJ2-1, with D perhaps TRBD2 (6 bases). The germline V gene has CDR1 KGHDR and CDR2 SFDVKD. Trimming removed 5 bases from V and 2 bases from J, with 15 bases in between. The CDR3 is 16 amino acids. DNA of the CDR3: TGTGCCACCAGTGCCCCCGACGGGAGTCCCTACAATGAGCAGTTCTTC. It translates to CATSAPDGSPYNEQFF.

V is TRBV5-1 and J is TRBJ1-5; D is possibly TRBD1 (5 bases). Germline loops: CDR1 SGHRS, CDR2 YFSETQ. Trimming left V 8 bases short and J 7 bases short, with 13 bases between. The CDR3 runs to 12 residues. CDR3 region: CARTAPRQPQHF. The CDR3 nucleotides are TGCGCCAGGACAGCTCCGCGGCAGCCCCAGCATTTT.

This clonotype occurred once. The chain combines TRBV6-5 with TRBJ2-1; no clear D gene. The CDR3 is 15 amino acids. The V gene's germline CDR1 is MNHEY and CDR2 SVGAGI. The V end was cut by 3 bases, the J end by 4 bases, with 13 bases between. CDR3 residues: CASSYAEPAYNEQFF. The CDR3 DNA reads TGTGCCAGCAGTTATGCGGAGCCTGCTTACAATGAGCAGTTCTTC.

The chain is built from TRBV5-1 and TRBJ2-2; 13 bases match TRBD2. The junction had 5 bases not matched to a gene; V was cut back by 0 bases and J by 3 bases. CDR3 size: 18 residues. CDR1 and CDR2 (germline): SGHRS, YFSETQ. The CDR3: CASSLAPTSGGHTGELFF. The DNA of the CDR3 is TGCGCCAGCAGCTTGGCCCCGACTAGCGGGGGGCACACCGGGGAGCTGTTTTTT.

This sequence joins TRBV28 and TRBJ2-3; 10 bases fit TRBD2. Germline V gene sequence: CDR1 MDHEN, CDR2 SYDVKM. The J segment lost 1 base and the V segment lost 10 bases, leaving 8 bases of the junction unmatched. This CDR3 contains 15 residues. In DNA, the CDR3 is TGTGCCATTAGAAGCGGGGGGGCCGGCACAGATACGCAGTATTTT. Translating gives CAIRSGGAGTDTQYF.

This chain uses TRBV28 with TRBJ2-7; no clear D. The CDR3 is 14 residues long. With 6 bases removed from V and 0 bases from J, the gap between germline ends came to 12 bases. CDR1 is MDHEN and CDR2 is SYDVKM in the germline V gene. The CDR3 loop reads CASSTASPSYEQYF. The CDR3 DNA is TGTGCCAGCAGCACGGCGAGTCCCTCCTACGAGCAGTACTTC.

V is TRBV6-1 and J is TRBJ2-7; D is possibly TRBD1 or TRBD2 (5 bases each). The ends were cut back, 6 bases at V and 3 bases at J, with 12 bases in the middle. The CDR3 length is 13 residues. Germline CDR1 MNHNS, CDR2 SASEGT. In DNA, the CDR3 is TGTGCCAGCAGACACGGGACGGTCTACGAGCAGTACTTC. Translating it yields CASRHGTVYEQYF.

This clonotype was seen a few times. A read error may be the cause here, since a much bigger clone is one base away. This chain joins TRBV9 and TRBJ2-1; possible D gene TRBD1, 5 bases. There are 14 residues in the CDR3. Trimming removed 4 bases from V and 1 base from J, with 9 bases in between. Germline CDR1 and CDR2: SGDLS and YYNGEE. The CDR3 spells CASSPRVSYNEQFF. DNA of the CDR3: TGTGCCAGCAGCCCCAGGGTATCCTACAATGAGCAGTTCTTC.

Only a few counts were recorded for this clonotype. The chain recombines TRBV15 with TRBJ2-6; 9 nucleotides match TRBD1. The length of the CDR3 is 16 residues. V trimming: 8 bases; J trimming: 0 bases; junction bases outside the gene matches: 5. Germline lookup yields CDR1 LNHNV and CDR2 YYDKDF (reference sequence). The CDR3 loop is CATGDRVISGANVLTF. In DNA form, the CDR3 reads TGTGCCACCGGGGACAGGGTAATCTCTGGGGCCAACGTCCTGACTTTC. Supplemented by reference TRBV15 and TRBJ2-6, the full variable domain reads DAMVIQNPRYQVTQFGKPVTLSCSQTLNHNVMYWYQQKSSQAPKLLFHYYDKDFNNEADTPDNFQSRRPNTSFCFLDIRSPGLGDTAMYLCATGDRVISGANVLTFGAGSRLTVL.

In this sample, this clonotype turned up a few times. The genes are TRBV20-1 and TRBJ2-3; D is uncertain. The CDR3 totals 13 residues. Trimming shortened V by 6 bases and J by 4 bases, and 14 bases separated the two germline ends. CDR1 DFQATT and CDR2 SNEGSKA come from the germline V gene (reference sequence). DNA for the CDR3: TGCAGTGCCCTGCGTAAGGGCCCAGATACGCAGTATTTT. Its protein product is CSALRKGPDTQYF.

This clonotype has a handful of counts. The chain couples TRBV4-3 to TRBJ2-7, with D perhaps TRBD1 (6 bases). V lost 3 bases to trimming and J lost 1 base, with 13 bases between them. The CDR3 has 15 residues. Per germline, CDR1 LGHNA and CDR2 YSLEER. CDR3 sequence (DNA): TGCGCCAGCAGCCAGGCCGGGACACCTTCCTACGAGCAGTACTTC. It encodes CASSQAGTPSYEQYF.

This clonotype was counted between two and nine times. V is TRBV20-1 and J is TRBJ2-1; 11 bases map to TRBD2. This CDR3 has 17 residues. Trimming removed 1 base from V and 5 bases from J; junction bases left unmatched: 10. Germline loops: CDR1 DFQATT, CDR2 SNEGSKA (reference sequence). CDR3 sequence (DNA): TGCAGTGCTAGAGGAAGCTTAGCGGGAGGGTCAAACAATGAGCAGTTCTTC. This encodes CSARGSLAGGSNNEQFF.

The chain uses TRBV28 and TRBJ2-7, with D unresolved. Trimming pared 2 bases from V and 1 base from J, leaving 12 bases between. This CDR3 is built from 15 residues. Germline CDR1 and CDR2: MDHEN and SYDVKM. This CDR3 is CASSLHTSGSYEQYF. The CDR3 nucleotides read TGTGCCAGCAGTTTACATACATCCGGATCCTACGAGCAGTACTTC.